Below, 24 T cell receptor beta chains from the same sample are listed, as sequenced in a study of shared clonotypes between healthy human individuals. The protocol was immunoSEQ multiplex PCR, while the TCRdb copy is restricted to in-frame clones and leaves out a portion. The sample includes 650,000 to 750,000 clones, 55% to 75% of them seen just once. Sequencing was performed on memory CD4+ T cells sorted from blood. Described subset: CD45RA-negative fraction. All receptors come from a woman aged 25 to 39 in good health.

The chain joins TRBV2 to TRBJ2-7; the D is unclear. Trimming removed 7 bases at V and 1 base at J, with 8 bases between. Germline CDR1 SNHLY, CDR2 FYNNEI. CDR3 length: 12 amino acids. CDR3 sequence (DNA): TGTGCCAGCAAGCAACTTTCCTACGAGCAGTACTTC. As protein: CASKQLSYEQYF.

This chain joins TRBV4-1 and TRBJ2-1, with 8 bases identical to TRBD2. In germline, CDR1 is MGHRA, CDR2 YSYEKL. The trim removed 2 bases at V and 0 bases at J, leaving 9 bases unmatched. This CDR3 has 18 residues. CDR3 region: CASSQLSGATISYNEQFF. The CDR3 DNA sequence: TGCGCCAGCAGCCAACTTAGCGGGGCTACAATCTCCTACAATGAGCAGTTCTTC.

This clone came up many times. This chain connects TRBV5-4 to TRBJ2-1, with TRBD1 matching 10 bases. This CDR3 comprises 14 residues. The V gene's germline CDR1 is SGHNT and CDR2 YYREEE (reference sequence). The V gene end was trimmed by 2 bases and the J gene end by 8 bases; junction bases not matched to a gene: 4. CDR3 residues: CASSLRQGAYEQFF. Here the CDR3 DNA reads TGTGCCAGCAGCTTAAGACAGGGGGCGTATGAGCAGTTCTTC.

The chain links TRBV2 to TRBJ2-3, with 9 nucleotides matching TRBD1. The CDR3 is made up of 15 amino acids. V dropped 2 bases and J dropped 4; count of bases not matched to a gene: 4. The germline V gene encodes CDR1 SNHLY and CDR2 FYNNEI. This CDR3 is CASSELGQGSDTQYF. The DNA for the CDR3 is TGTGCCAGCAGTGAATTGGGACAGGGTTCAGATACGCAGTATTTT.

This clone was seen a handful of times. Additional DNA sequences in this sample encode the identical CDR3. CDR3 amino acids: CASSLRTSGSTDTQYF. CDR3 in DNA: TGTGCCAGTAGTCTCCGGACTAGCGGGAGCACAGATACGCAGTATTTT. V and J are TRBV19 and TRBJ2-3; 11 nucleotides align to TRBD2. The V gene end was trimmed by 5 bases and the J gene end by 0 bases; junction bases not matched to a gene: 4. CDR1 and CDR2 from the germline V gene are LNHDA and SQIVND (reference sequence). This CDR3 is built from 16 residues.

V usage is TRBV11-1 and J usage is TRBJ2-1; D unclear. The V end was cut by 2 bases, the J end by 2 bases, with 13 bases between. Germline V CDR1 and CDR2: SGHAT, FQDESV (reference sequence). The CDR3 spans 16 residues. The CDR3 DNA follows: TGTGCCAGCAGCTTATTGATAGGCGGAGCCTACAATGAGCAGTTCTTC. Amino acids: CASSLLIGGAYNEQFF.

The chain is built from TRBV6-1 and TRBJ2-5; the D is unclear. Germline V gene data show CDR1 as MNHNS and CDR2 as SASEGT. Trimming took off 8 bases at V and 3 bases at J, with 10 bases between the two ends. There are 12 residues in the CDR3. CDR3 DNA: TGTGCCAGCTCCCAAAAAAAAGAGACCCAGTACTTC. The encoded protein is CASSQKKETQYF.

The J gene is TRBJ1-2, the V gene TRBV19; tentative D call: TRBD1 (6 bases). V was shortened by 5 bases and J by 4 bases, with 23 bases between the two germline ends. The germline CDR1 and CDR2 sequences are LNHDA and SQIVND (reference sequence). The CDR3 consists of 17 residues. The CDR3 protein is CASSRRTDRRLPYGYTF. The CDR3, as DNA: TGTGCCAGTAGTCGTCGGACAGACCGTAGATTGCCCTATGGCTACACCTTC. Full variable domain (outside the CDR3, taken from reference TRBV19 and TRBJ1-2): DGGITQSPKYLFRKEGQNVTLSCEQNLNHDAMYWYRQDPGQGLRLIYYSQIVNDFQKGDIAEGYSVSREKKESFPLTVTSAQKNPTAFYLCASSRRTDRRLPYGYTFGSGTRLTVV.

This chain links TRBV5-1 with TRBJ1-2; D gene uncertain. The germline V and J ends were trimmed by 0 bases and 3 bases, with 12 bases remaining between them. The CDR3 is 15 amino acids. The germline CDR1 and CDR2 sequences are SGHRS and YFSETQ. The CDR3 nucleotides read TGCGCCAGCAGCTTGGAGGCAGGCTCGCACTATGGCTACACCTTC. Its protein product is CASSLEAGSHYGYTF. Using reference TRBV5-1 and TRBJ1-2 for the parts outside the CDR3, the full variable domain is KAGVTQTPRYLIKTRGQQVTLSCSPISGHRSVSWYQQTPGQGLQFLFEYFSETQRNKGNFPGRFSGRQFSNSRSEMNVSTLELGDSALYLCASSLEAGSHYGYTFGSGTRLTVV.

The rearrangement joins TRBV4-1 to TRBJ2-1, with 11 bases aligning to TRBD2. With V trimmed by 2 bases and J by 5 bases, 8 bases remained unmatched. Germline assignment: CDR1 MGHRA and CDR2 YSYEKL. The CDR3 contains 17 residues. The CDR3 bases are TGCGCCAGCAGCCAACCTCCACTAGCGGGAGCCGACAATGAGCAGTTCTTC. Protein sequence: CASSQPPLAGADNEQFF.

This clone was counted only a few times. J is TRBJ1-2 and V is TRBV5-8; D is possibly TRBD1 (6 bases). The germline V gene has CDR1 SGHTS and CDR2 YDEGEE. Trimming removed 4 bases from V and 1 base from J, with 11 bases in between. This CDR3 is 14 amino acids long. This CDR3 is CASSPTGFNYGYTF. Here the CDR3 DNA reads TGTGCCAGCAGCCCTACAGGGTTTAACTATGGCTACACCTTC. The full variable domain, in which reference TRBV5-8 and TRBJ1-2 provide the parts outside the CDR3, is EAGVTQSPTHLIKTRGQQATLRCSPISGHTSVYWYQQALGLGLQFLLWYDEGEERNRGNFPPRFSGRQFPNYSSELNVNALELEDSALYLCASSPTGFNYGYTFGSGTRLTVV.

The chain carries TRBV28 and TRBJ1-1, with TRBD1 matching 8 bases. The germline CDR1 and CDR2 sequences are MDHEN and SYDVKM. The CDR3 sequence is 15 residues long. J lost 5 bases, V lost 5 bases, and 10 bases had no gene match. CDR3 residues: CASSETRGRGTEAFF. The CDR3 DNA reads TGTGCCAGCAGTGAGACCAGGGGGCGCGGAACTGAAGCTTTCTTT.

CDR3 region: CASSQGRGRVETQYF. CDR3 sequence (DNA): TGCGCCAGCAGCCAAGGCAGGGGGCGAGTAGAGACCCAGTACTTC. This chain uses TRBV4-1 with TRBJ2-5; TRBD1 agrees at 8 bases. J was trimmed by 4 bases and V by 1 base; bases with no gene match: 5. CDR3 length equals 15 residues. Germline V gene lookup returns CDR1 MGHRA and CDR2 YSYEKL.

This clone was detected once. V usage is TRBV4-1 and J usage is TRBJ1-3; D uncertain. The CDR3 spans 15 residues. The ends were cut back, 2 bases at V and 4 bases at J, with 12 bases in the middle. In germline, CDR1 is MGHRA, CDR2 YSYEKL. CDR3 coding DNA: TGCGCCAGCAGCCAACCAACGACCGCGGGAAACACCATATATTTT. It specifies CASSQPTTAGNTIYF.

CDR3: CASRENRGGNTEAFF. The CDR3, as DNA: TGTGCCAGCAGGGAGAACAGGGGTGGGAACACTGAAGCTTTCTTT. V gene TRBV28 combines with J gene TRBJ1-1, with 7 bases lining up with TRBD1. CDR1 and CDR2 (germline): MDHEN, SYDVKM. The CDR3 sequence is 15 residues long. V lost 6 bases to trimming and J lost 1 base; unmatched junction nucleotides: 8.

The chain joins TRBV21-1 to TRBJ1-2; TRBD1 is taken as the D call from the table, unchecked against the DNA. TRBV21-1 is tagged as a pseudogene. There are 20 residues in the CDR3. CDR3 residues: CASSKVRGWDRVITNYGYTF. In DNA, the CDR3 is TGTGCCAGCAGCAAAGTTAGGGGATGGGACAGGGTTATTACAAACTATGGCTACACCTTC.

This clone was counted once. V and J are TRBV7-2 and TRBJ1-5, with 12 bases lining up with TRBD1. CDR1 and CDR2 (germline): SGHTA, FQGNSA. CDR3 length: 15 amino acids. V gave up 10 bases and J gave up 3 bases; unmatched junction bases: 7. The CDR3 loop reads CATGTGGRNNQPQHF. In DNA, the CDR3 is TGTGCCACGGGGACAGGGGGCAGGAACAATCAGCCCCAGCATTTT.

This clone was detected only a few times. The chain has TRBV28 and TRBJ2-1; no firm D call. The CDR3 is made up of 15 amino acids. Germline V CDR1 and CDR2: MDHEN, SYDVKM. V was pared by 4 bases and J by 5 bases, with 15 bases between. The CDR3 DNA is TGTGCCAGCAGTTCCAGTAAATCCCGAGACAATGAGCAGTTCTTC. This gives the protein CASSSSKSRDNEQFF.

As DNA, the CDR3 is TGTGCCAGCTCACCCGGGACTAGCGGGACAAATGAGCAGTTCTTC. This gives the protein CASSPGTSGTNEQFF. The chain carries TRBV18 and TRBJ2-1; 13 bases are shared with TRBD2. CDR1 is KGHSH, CDR2 LQKENI, per germline. The V gene end was trimmed by 3 bases and the J gene end by 7 bases; junction bases not matched to a gene: 3. CDR3 size: 15 residues.

The rearrangement joins TRBV15 to TRBJ2-1; maybe TRBD2 (6 bases). Germline loops: CDR1 LNHNV, CDR2 YYDKDF (reference sequence). Trimming removed 5 bases from V and 6 bases from J, with 11 bases in between. The CDR3 sequence is 13 residues long. Here the CDR3 DNA reads TGTGCCACCAGCGTGGGGACTGGCAATGAGCAGTTCTTC. Protein product: CATSVGTGNEQFF.

V is TRBV21-1 and J is TRBJ2-2; TRBD2, the table's D call, lacks a check against the DNA. TRBV21-1 is an annotated pseudogene. This CDR3 is 17 amino acids long. This chain's CDR3 is CAIPGRLAGVVAGELFF. CDR3 in DNA: TGTGCCATTCCGGGGAGGCTAGCGGGAGTAGTGGCCGGGGAGCTGTTTTTT.

V and J are TRBV6-4 and TRBJ1-2; 10 bases agree with TRBD1. The V gene end was trimmed by 3 bases and the J gene end by 2 bases; junction bases not matched to a gene: 12. CDR1 MRHNA and CDR2 SNTAGT come from the germline V gene. This CDR3 is 18 amino acids long. This chain's CDR3 is CASSESGTGVAKNYGYTF. In DNA, the CDR3 is TGTGCCAGCAGTGAATCCGGGACAGGGGTGGCCAAGAACTATGGCTACACCTTC.

On this clone: The same CDR3 can be traced to other DNA sequences in this sample. The rearrangement uses TRBV19 and TRBJ2-5, with 8 bases lining up with TRBD1. The CDR3 length is 14 residues. Germline V gives CDR1 LNHDA, CDR2 SQIVND (reference sequence). Unmatched junction bases numbered 4, after V lost 2 bases and J lost 5 bases. CDR3 coding DNA: TGTGCCAGTAGTATACAGGGGGCGGGGGAGACCCAGTACTTC. As protein: CASSIQGAGETQYF.

At least ten counts were recorded for this clone. The chain carries TRBV28 and TRBJ2-3; no reliable D call. Between the trimmed V and J ends, which lost 1 base and 6 bases, there was a span of 8 bases. Looked up from germline, CDR1 is MDHEN and CDR2 is SYDVKM. CDR3 length equals 13 residues. CDR3 protein: CASSLYRSDTQYF. In DNA, the CDR3 is TGTGCCAGCAGTTTATATCGAAGTGATACGCAGTATTTT.